The 20 T cell receptor beta chains below come from one sample, sequenced in a study of blood T cell repertoires in COVID-19. The assay was immunoSEQ multiplex PCR, and TCRdb's table has in-frame clones only and misses some. The sample records about 42,000 clones, around 90% being singletons. The specimen was peripheral blood. The receptors come from a man aged 50-60 years with active COVID-19.

The chain employs TRBV5-1 and TRBJ2-3; D might be TRBD2 (6 bases). Per the germline V gene, CDR1 is SGHRS and CDR2 is YFSETQ. CDR3 size: 17 residues. V dropped 4 bases and J dropped 0 bases, with 18 bases sitting between them. CDR3 region: CASSPTNIAVSTDTQYF. The CDR3 nucleotides read TGCGCCAGCAGCCCCACTAACATAGCGGTTAGCACAGATACGCAGTATTTT. The full variable domain, in which reference TRBV5-1 and TRBJ2-3 provide the parts outside the CDR3, is KAGVTQTPRYLIKTRGQQVTLSCSPISGHRSVSWYQQTPGQGLQFLFEYFSETQRNKGNFPGRFSGRQFSNSRSEMNVSTLELGDSALYLCASSPTNIAVSTDTQYFGPGTRLTVL.

This clone was found once. The chain recombines TRBV12-5 with TRBJ2-5; TRBD1 matches at 9 bases. The germline CDR1 and CDR2 sequences are LGHNT and FRNRAP. Trimming took 6 bases from V and 5 from J; bases not matched to a gene: 10. There are 15 residues in the CDR3. CDR3 nucleotide sequence: TGTGCTAGTGGCAACGGACAGGGGATCTGGGAGACCCAGTACTTC. Encoded protein: CASGNGQGIWETQYF.

The chain uses TRBV7-6 and TRBJ2-3, with TRBD2 identical over 13 bases. Germline lookup yields CDR1 SGHVS and CDR2 FNYEAQ. V shed 5 bases, J shed 6 bases, and the junction held 8 bases outside the gene matches. There are 16 residues in the CDR3. The CDR3 loop is CASSALAGGPGDTQYF. In DNA, the CDR3 is TGTGCCAGCAGCGCACTAGCGGGGGGGCCCGGGGATACGCAGTATTTT.

The chain joins TRBV6-2 or TRBV6-3 to TRBJ1-1; maybe TRBD1 (6 bases). Germline V gene lookup returns CDR1 MNHEY and CDR2 SVGEGT. V gave up 0 bases and J gave up 11 bases, with 10 bases separating them. CDR3 length equals 12 residues. The CDR3 DNA sequence: TGTGCCAGCAGTTACTCGGTCACAGGGGCTTTCTTT. Its protein is CASSYSVTGAFF.

This clone was found once. This chain joins TRBV5-3 and TRBJ1-5; TRBD1 matches at 8 bases. TRBV5-3 counts as an open reading frame of uncertain function. The CDR3 covers 17 residues. J gave up 5 bases and V 5 bases, and 15 bases lay outside the gene matches. The CDR3: CARSYCRGHFPHQPQHF. In nucleotides, the CDR3 is TGTGCCAGAAGTTATTGCAGGGGGCATTTTCCCCATCAGCCCCAGCATTTT.

This clone was recorded once. The rearrangement links TRBV6-6 to TRBJ2-7, with 9 bases identical to TRBD2. The CDR3 runs 13 residues. Trimming removed 7 bases from V and 3 bases from J; junction bases left unmatched: 4. Germline CDR1 reads MNHNY; CDR2 reads SVGAGI (reference sequence). Here the CDR3 DNA reads TGTGCCAGCAAGAGCGGGGGGATCTACGAGCAGTACTTC. Translation: CASKSGGIYEQYF.

The chain employs TRBV7-8 and TRBJ2-1; TRBD2 matches at 9 bases. Germline V gene sequence: CDR1 SGHVS, CDR2 FQNEAQ. There are 17 residues in the CDR3. The V gene end was trimmed by 2 bases and the J gene end by 4 bases; junction bases not matched to a gene: 9. The CDR3, as DNA: TGTGCCAGCAGCTTAACCCCACCGCGGGGGGGGTACAATGAGCAGTTCTTC. Translating gives CASSLTPPRGGYNEQFF.

The chain carries TRBV7-3 and TRBJ2-3, with 8 bases identical to TRBD2. J lost 5 bases, V lost 4 bases, and 5 bases had no gene match. Germline values: CDR1 SGHTA, CDR2 FQGTGA. CDR3 length: 14 residues. The CDR3: CASSSGGQGDTQYF. In nucleotides, the CDR3 is TGTGCCAGCAGCTCGGGGGGGCAGGGAGATACGCAGTATTTT.

This clone was observed once. The chain has TRBV28 and TRBJ2-7, with 7 bases fitting TRBD1. Unmatched junction bases numbered 3, after V lost 4 bases and J lost 3 bases. The germline CDR1 and CDR2 sequences are MDHEN and SYDVKM. This CDR3 spans 13 amino acids. DNA of the CDR3: TGTGCCAGCAGTTCTCAGGGGGACTACGAGCAGTACTTC. Amino acid sequence: CASSSQGDYEQYF.

The V gene is TRBV18, the J gene TRBJ2-5; perhaps TRBD2 as D (6 bases). V was trimmed by 3 bases and J by 4 bases, leaving 18 bases between them. The CDR3 length is 16 residues. CDR1 is KGHSH and CDR2 is LQKENI in the germline V gene. CDR3: CASSPSFGRGRETQYF. The DNA for the CDR3 is TGTGCCAGCTCACCCTCTTTCGGGAGAGGGAGAGAGACCCAGTACTTC.

This chain uses TRBV6-5 with TRBJ1-4, with a weak D call TRBD1 (6 bases). The germline CDR1 and CDR2 sequences are MNHEY and SVGAGI. CDR3 length equals 13 residues. Trimming took off 6 bases at V and 7 bases at J, with 12 bases between the two ends. Here the CDR3 DNA reads TGTGCCAGCAGCCGACAGGCAGGTGAAAAACTGTTTTTT. As protein: CASSRQAGEKLFF.

The chain is built from TRBV6-5 and TRBJ1-1; 11 nucleotides match TRBD1. Losses at the gene ends were 6 bases for V and 7 bases for J; bases not matched to a gene: 7. Germline V gene lookup returns CDR1 MNHEY and CDR2 SVGAGI. This CDR3 is 14 amino acids long. CDR3 coding DNA: TGTGCCAGCAGGAGAGGGGACAGGGGGGTTGAAGCTTTCTTT. Amino acids: CASRRGDRGVEAFF.

This sequence joins TRBV19 and TRBJ1-2; 7 positions agree with TRBD1. The CDR3 runs to 13 residues. V shed 7 bases and J 8 bases; nucleotides not matched to a gene: 10. Germline V lookup: CDR1 LNHDA, CDR2 SQIVND (reference sequence). The CDR3 DNA reads TGTGCCAGTAACGACAGGGTGCTGAGGGGCTACACCTTC. It is translated as CASNDRVLRGYTF.

This chain connects TRBV19 to TRBJ1-6; no clear D gene. This CDR3 is built from 16 residues. V was shortened by 2 bases and J by 6 bases, with 14 bases between the two germline ends. Germline V gives CDR1 LNHDA, CDR2 SQIVND (reference sequence). CDR3 DNA: TGTGCCAGTAGTATAACGTTGCAGACTTCTAATTCACCCCTCCACTTT. Translating gives CASSITLQTSNSPLHF.

The rearrangement links TRBV29-1 to TRBJ1-3; 7 bases map to TRBD1. Trimming at V came to 4 bases and at J to 3 bases, leaving 6 bases not matched to a gene. The CDR3 loop spans 14 amino acids. Germline CDR1 SQVTM, CDR2 ANQGSEA. The CDR3 sequence: CSVGTGTVGNTIYF. The CDR3 DNA is TGCAGCGTTGGGACCGGGACAGTTGGAAACACCATATATTTT.

V and J are TRBV6-2 or TRBV6-3 and TRBJ2-3, with 8 bases fitting TRBD2. CDR3 length: 15 residues. CDR1 MNHEY and CDR2 SVGEGT come from the germline V gene. V dropped 5 bases and J dropped 1; count of bases not matched to a gene: 5. CDR3 amino acids: CASSASGLRTDTQYF. In DNA, the CDR3 is TGTGCCAGCAGTGCTAGCGGGTTGCGCACAGATACGCAGTATTTT.

This chain connects TRBV11-2 to TRBJ2-1; 14 positions match TRBD2. Germline CDR1 and CDR2: SGHAT and FQNNGV. Trimming took 1 base from V and 1 from J; bases not matched to a gene: 0. The length of the CDR3 is 17 residues. The CDR3 region has the DNA TGTGCCAGCAGCTTAGGGACTAGCGGGGGGTCCTACAATGAGCAGTTCTTC. This encodes CASSLGTSGGSYNEQFF.

V and J are TRBV10-3 and TRBJ1-1, with D possibly matching TRBD1 (5 bases). Germline CDR1 ENHRY, CDR2 SYGVKD. Trimming removed 6 bases from V and 0 bases from J, with 17 bases in between. The CDR3 sequence is 16 residues long. The CDR3 sequence is CAISAEQVRLNTEAFF. The CDR3 bases are TGTGCCATCAGCGCTGAACAGGTCCGCCTGAACACTGAAGCTTTCTTT.

This rearrangement joins TRBV7-6 to TRBJ1-1; 7 bases match TRBD1. This CDR3 has 14 residues. CDR1 is SGHVS, CDR2 FNYEAQ, per germline. V was clipped by 5 bases and J by 3 bases; unmatched bases: 6. CDR3 sequence (DNA): TGTGCCAGCAGCCAACGACAGGGCTACACTGAAGCTTTCTTT. This translates into CASSQRQGYTEAFF.

The chain employs TRBV29-1 and TRBJ1-1; D is ambiguous. V gave up 4 bases and J gave up 3 bases, with 3 bases separating them. In germline, CDR1 is SQVTM, CDR2 ANQGSEA. CDR3 length equals 10 residues. The CDR3 DNA reads TGCAGCGTTGGGCACACTGAAGCTTTCTTT. Residues: CSVGHTEAFF.